This TCR beta chain was documented in a study of T cell responses to AZD1222 COVID-19 vaccine (dated by TCRdb to the early 2020s). Concerning the study at large: AZD1222 recipients with second doses at about 4 weeks or about 12 weeks were pooled, because spike-specific TCR depth and breadth did not differ between schedules. TCR sequencing was performed for 230 to 250 trial participants, of whom around 200 were given two doses of AZD1222 and approximately 25 were given two doses of MenACWY control vaccine. Enrollment into the trials was organized by age into subgroups of 18-55, 56-69 and 70-plus years, and those subgroups contained approximately 160, 26 and 62 TCR-sequenced participants, respectively. General findings and caveats noted by the study authors: Conclusions about previously exposed vaccinees are limited, since just five to seven AZD1222 recipients were seropositive for SARS-CoV-2 at baseline. After two AZD1222 doses, spike-specific TCR breadth and depth were significantly higher than at day 0 and than in MenACWY recipients. In the small 56-69-year group, the increase in depth fell short of significance, most likely because of low power. Nearly half of unique spike-specific TCRs reportedly recognized epitopes outside regions mutated in the B.1.351 and B.1.1.7 variants. Participants were mostly white British and included more females than males, and it was suggested by the authors that clonal diversity may have been underestimated. No day 14 peak-response samples were available, so repertoires were characterized only after the peak T cell response. The whole spike protein was spanned by vaccine-associated CD4 TCRs, and dominant responses were seen in regions 160-218 and 743-854.

The CDR3 regions of human TCRbeta chains were analyzed by immunosequencing. On the authors' methods: TCRs in the repertoires were matched against a reference library of SARS-CoV-2-specific TCRs that had been generated with the MIRA antigen-specificity platform. Breadth was defined as the fraction of unique TCRs that were SARS-CoV-2-associated, and depth was defined as the fraction of total T cells that were SARS-CoV-2-associated. Using the MIRA data, each spike-specific TCR was assigned both to the spike region to which the TCR was reactive and to a CD4 or CD8 class. Log10-transformed breadth and depth values were compared by one-way ANOVA with Sidak's multiple comparisons tests. TCRdb carries this immuneACCESS record with in-frame sequences only. Its versions omit some clonotypes, under half of them owing to an unresolved V gene in the studies checked, with the rest unexplained. V and J calls plus clone size are reproduced from that table; the DNA served to infer D and trimming. Across this sample there are tens of thousands of clones, with around 90% seen only once. The top ten clonotypes cover about 5.7% of the sample.

The time point label corresponds to: baseline before first vaccination. The vaccinee samples were drawn from two UK trials, COV001 and COV002, one of which was a single-blind randomized controlled phase 2/3 trial testing AZD1222 (ChAdOx1 nCoV-19) in healthy adults. For TCRbeta chain sequencing, PBMC samples from trial participants were taken at day 0 and at day 28 after the second dose. Sequences LNHDA (CDR1) and SQIVND (CDR2) are obtained from the germline V gene (reference sequence). Trimming costs V 5 bases and J 9 bases, and their ends lie 12 bases apart. The CDR3, from cysteine to phenylalanine, totals 12 residues. Of the read, only the CDR3 DNA is kept; its 36 bases are in frame from base 1. With regard to this clone: Its antigen is still unknown. No much larger clone is present one base from it, and per-base qualities are unavailable.

The sample here was peripheral blood, taken on day 0 of AZD1222 vaccination. The TCR sequence derives from an adult in good health. Recombination joined TRBV19 with TRBJ2-3; the best D guess is TRBD2, with 5 bases matching. Read as DNA, the sequence is TGTGCCAGTAGTTACACTAGTGAAACGCAGTATTTT. The translation is CASSYTSETQYF. Supplemented by the reference TRBV19 and TRBJ2-3 proteins around the CDR3, the complete variable domain is DGGITQSPKYLFRKEGQNVTLSCEQNLNHDAMYWYRQDPGQGLRLIYYSQIVNDFQKGDIAEGYSVSREKKESFPLTVTSAQKNPTAFYLCASSYTSETQYFGPGTRLTVL.